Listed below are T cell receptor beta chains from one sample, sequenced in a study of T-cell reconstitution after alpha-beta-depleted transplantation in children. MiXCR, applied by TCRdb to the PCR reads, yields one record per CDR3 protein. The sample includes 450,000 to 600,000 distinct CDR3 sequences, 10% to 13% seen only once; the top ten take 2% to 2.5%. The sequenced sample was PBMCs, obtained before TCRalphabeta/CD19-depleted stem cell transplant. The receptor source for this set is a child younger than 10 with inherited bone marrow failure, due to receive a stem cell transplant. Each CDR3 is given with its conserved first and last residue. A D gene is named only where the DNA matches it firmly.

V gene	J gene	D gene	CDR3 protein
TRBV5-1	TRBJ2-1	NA	CASSFGSGGGGDEQFF
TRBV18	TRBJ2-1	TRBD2	CASSPPIGGRGYNEQFF
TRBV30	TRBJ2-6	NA	CAWSVRTALLSGANVLTF
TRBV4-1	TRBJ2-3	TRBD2	CASSQHGGSTGESIWATDTQYF
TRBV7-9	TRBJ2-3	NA	CASSPGIGSTDTQYF
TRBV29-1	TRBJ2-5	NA	CSVELVYRETQYF
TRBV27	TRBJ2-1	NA	CASSLPTRSNEQFF
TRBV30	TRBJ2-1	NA	CAWSERFPSNEQFF
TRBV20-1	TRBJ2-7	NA	CSARDGQGYEQYF
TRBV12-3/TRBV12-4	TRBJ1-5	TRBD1	CASSAGGSNQPQHF
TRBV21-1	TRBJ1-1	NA	CASSKALTGGVNTEAFF
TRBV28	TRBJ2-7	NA	CASSLLTPGLDSYEQYF
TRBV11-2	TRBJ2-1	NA	CASSLGASGQPGGNEQFF
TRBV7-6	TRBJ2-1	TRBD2	CASSLVAGVISEQFF
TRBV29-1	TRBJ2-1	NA	CSVNKYNEQFF
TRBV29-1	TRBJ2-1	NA	CSVVVGYNEQFF
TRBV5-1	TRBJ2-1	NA	CASTEGYNEQFF
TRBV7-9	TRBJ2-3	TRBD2	CASSPAGSTDTQYF
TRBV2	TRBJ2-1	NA	CASSEEFYTYNEQFF
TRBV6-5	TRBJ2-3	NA	CASSYSLASVTDTQYF
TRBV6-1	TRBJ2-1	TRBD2	CASSEGLALRGDEQFF
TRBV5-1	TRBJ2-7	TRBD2	CASSLGLAESYEQYF
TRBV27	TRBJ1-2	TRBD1	CASSLVGTGDGYTF
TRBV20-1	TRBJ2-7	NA	CSAEKTPTYEQYF
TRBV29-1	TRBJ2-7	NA	CSVVVGLSYEQYF
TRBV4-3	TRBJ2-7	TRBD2	CASSEVRGTGLAVSYEQYF
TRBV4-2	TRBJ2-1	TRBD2	CASSQVWGEGLGNQQFF
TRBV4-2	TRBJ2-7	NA	CASSQGTGQLTYEQYF
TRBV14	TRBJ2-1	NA	CASSQQVYANEQFF
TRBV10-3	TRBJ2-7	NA	CAISESVGSSYEQYF
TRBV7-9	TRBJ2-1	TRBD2	CASSLGVLASSGPFF
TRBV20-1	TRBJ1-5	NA	CSARDSPGEFRSNQPQHF
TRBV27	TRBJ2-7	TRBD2	CASSPSGGRDEQYF
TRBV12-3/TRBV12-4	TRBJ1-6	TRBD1	CASSLGEHQGVPLHF
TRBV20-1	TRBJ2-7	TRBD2	CSARAGGGRSSSYEQYF
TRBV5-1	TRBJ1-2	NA	CASSLIPGPNYGYTF
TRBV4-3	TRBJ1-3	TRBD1	CASSQDQGQGLMLSTIYF
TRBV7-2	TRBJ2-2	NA	CASSLAWGTAGELFF
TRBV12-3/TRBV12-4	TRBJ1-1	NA	CASSFYNGRNTEAFF
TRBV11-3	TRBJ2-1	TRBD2	CASSSGTSGYSYNEQFF
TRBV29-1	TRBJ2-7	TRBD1	CSVEDNRGLSYEQYF